The T cell receptor beta chain described here comes from a study of CD8 T cells in ankylosing spondylitis. General study findings and limits: Roughly eight highly homologous variants made up a TCR beta motif, and this motif appeared characteristic of ankylosing spondylitis blood. Reports of some motif variants in reactive arthritis synovial fluid and blood predate this one. Reports say disease-linked clones showed up significantly more in matched ankylosing spondylitis synovial fluid.

In the case of this clonotype: The antigen is undetermined.

Library preparation for TCR beta used quantitative 5'-RACE with molecular barcodes. TCRdb re-analysed the 5' RACE reads in MiXCR, keeping a single row per CDR3 protein. The table records some 840,000 distinct CDR3 sequences, around 11% of them present only once. Germline assignment: CDR1 MDHEN and CDR2 SYDVKM. V lost 4 bases to trimming and J lost 0 bases, with 19 bases between them. The CDR3 is made up of 19 amino acids. This sequence joins TRBV28 and TRBJ1-6; a weak D match, TRBD1 (5 bases). The source of this sequence is a male donor with ankylosing spondylitis. Material: blood, either unsorted or a sorted T cell fraction (not recorded which). In DNA form, the CDR3 reads TGTGCCAGCAGTTCTAAACGAACAGGACAAAGCTCCTATAATTCACCCCTCCACTTT. Protein product: CASSSKRTGQSSYNSPLHF.